This TCR beta chain stems from a study of blood T cell repertoires in COVID-19. Looking at the study overall: COVID-19 samples collected from the United States, Italy and Spain covered acute and convalescent phases. Sources were T cells, B-cell-depleted T cells, or PBMCs; the material itself was cDNA or gDNA.

Original analysis: The authors estimated nucleated cell counts from reference gene primer amplification. Produced via immunoSEQ multiplex PCR; TCRdb's table is partial and in-frame only. That table supplies the V and J calls and clone size; D and trimming were determined from the DNA. In the table there are fewer than 15,000 clones, roughly 84% of which are singletons. The sequence derives from a man aged 45-65 years with active COVID-19. Sequencing was carried out using peripheral blood.

CDR3 sequence reads: CASSGKEGLAGVHNEQFF. CDR3 in DNA: TGTGCCAGCAGCGGAAAGGAGGGACTAGCGGGAGTCCACAATGAGCAGTTCTTC. The chain employs TRBV11-2 and TRBJ2-1; 14 bases line up with TRBD2. The J segment lost 5 bases and the V segment lost 5 bases, leaving 11 bases of the junction unmatched. Germline V lookup: CDR1 SGHAT, CDR2 FQNNGV. The CDR3 spans 18 residues.